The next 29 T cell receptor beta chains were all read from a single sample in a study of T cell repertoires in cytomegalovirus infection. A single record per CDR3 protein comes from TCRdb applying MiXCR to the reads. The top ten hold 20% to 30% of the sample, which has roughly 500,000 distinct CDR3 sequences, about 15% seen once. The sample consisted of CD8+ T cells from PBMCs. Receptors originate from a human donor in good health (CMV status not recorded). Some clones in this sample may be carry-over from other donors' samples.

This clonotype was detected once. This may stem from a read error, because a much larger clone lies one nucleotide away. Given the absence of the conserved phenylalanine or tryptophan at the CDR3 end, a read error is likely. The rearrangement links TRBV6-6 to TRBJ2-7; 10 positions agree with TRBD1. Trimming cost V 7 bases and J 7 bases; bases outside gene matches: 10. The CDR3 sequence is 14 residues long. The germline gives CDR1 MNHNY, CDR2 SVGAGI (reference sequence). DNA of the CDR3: TGTGCCAGCACCATCACGGGACAGGGGTATGAGCAGTACTTA. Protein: CASTITGQGYEQYL.

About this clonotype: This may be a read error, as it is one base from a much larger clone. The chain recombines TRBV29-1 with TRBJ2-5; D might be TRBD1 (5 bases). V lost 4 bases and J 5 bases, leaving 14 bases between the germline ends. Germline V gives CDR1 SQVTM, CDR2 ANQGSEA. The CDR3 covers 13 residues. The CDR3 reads CSVVLGQGETQYF. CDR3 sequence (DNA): TGCAGCGTTGTCCTCGGACAAGGGGAGACCCAGTACTTC.

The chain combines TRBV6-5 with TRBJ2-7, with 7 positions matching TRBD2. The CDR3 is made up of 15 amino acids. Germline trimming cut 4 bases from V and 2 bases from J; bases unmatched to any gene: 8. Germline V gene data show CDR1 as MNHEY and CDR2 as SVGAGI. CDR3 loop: CASSFTSEKTYEQYF. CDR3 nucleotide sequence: TGTGCCAGCAGTTTTACTAGCGAAAAGACCTACGAGCAGTACTTC.

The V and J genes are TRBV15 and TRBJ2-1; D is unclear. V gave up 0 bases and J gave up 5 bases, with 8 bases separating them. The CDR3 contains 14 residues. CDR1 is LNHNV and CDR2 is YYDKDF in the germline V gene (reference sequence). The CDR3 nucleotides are TGTGCCACCAGCAGAGATCCCGGAGACAATGAGCAGTTCTTC. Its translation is CATSRDPGDNEQFF.

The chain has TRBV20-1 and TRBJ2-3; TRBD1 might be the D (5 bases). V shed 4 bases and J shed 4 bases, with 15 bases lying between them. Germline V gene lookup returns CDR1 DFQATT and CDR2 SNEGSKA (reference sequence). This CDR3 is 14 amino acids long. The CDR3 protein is CSATPQGGADTQYF. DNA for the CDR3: TGCAGTGCTACCCCGCAGGGTGGTGCAGATACGCAGTATTTT.

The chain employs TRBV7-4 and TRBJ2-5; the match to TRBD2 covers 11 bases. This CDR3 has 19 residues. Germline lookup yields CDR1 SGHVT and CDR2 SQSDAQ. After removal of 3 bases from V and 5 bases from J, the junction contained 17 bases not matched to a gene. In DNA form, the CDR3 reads TGTGCCAGCAGCTTCGGGTCGGTAGCGGGAGGGACTGGCTGGGAGACCCAGTACTTC. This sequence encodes CASSFGSVAGGTGWETQYF.

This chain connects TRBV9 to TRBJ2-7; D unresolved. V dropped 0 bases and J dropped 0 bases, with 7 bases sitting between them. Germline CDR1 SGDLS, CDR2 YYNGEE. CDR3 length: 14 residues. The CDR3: CASSVAESSYEQYF. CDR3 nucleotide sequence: TGTGCCAGCAGCGTAGCCGAGAGCTCCTACGAGCAGTACTTC.

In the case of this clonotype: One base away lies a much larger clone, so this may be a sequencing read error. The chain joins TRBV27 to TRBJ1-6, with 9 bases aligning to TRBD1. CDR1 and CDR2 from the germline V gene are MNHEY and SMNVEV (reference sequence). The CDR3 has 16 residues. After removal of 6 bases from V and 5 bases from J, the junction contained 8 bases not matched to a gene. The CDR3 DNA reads TGTGCCAGCAGCCTGGGACAGGGATTCGATAATTCACCCCTCCACTTT. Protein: CASSLGQGFDNSPLHF.

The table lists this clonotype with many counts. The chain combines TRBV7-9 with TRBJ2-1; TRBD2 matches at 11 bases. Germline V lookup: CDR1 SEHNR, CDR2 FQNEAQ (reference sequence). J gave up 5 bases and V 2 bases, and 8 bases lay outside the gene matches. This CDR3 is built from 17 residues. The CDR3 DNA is TGTGCCAGCAGCTTAATTAGGGGACTAGCGGAACACAATGAGCAGTTCTTC. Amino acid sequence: CASSLIRGLAEHNEQFF.

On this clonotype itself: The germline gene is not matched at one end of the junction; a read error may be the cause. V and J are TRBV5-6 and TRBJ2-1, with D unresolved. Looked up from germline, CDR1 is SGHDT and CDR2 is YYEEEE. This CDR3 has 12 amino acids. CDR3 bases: TGTGCCAGCAGCTTGACCAACAATGAGCGGTTCTTC. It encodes CASSLTNNERFF.

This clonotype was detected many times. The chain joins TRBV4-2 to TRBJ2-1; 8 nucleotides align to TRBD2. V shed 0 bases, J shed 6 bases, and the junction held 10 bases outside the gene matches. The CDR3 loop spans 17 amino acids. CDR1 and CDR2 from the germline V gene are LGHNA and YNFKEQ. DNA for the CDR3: TGTGCCAGCAGCCAAGACCTTTACGGGGGGGCATCCAATGAGCAGTTCTTC. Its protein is CASSQDLYGGASNEQFF.

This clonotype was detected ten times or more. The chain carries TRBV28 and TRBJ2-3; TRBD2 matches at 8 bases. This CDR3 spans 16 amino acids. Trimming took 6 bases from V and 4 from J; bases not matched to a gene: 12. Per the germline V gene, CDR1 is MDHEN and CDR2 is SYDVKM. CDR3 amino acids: CASSSPGGAVADTQYF. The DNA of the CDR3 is TGTGCCAGCAGCTCCCCCGGGGGGGCCGTCGCAGATACGCAGTATTTT. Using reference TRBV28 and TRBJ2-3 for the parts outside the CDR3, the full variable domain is DVKVTQSSRYLVKRTGEKVFLECVQDMDHENMFWYRQDPGLGLRLIYFSYDVKMKEKGDIPEGYSVSREKKERFSLILESASTNQTSMYLCASSSPGGAVADTQYFGPGTRLTVL.

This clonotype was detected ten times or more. The CDR3: CASSPTAGYEQYF. CDR3 nucleotide sequence: TGTGCCAGCAGCCCTACGGCGGGGTACGAGCAGTACTTC. V usage is TRBV7-9 and J usage is TRBJ2-7; a weak D match, TRBD2 (6 bases). This CDR3 comprises 13 residues. The V end was cut by 5 bases, the J end by 4 bases, with 12 bases between. Germline CDR1 is SEHNR and CDR2 is FQNEAQ (reference sequence).

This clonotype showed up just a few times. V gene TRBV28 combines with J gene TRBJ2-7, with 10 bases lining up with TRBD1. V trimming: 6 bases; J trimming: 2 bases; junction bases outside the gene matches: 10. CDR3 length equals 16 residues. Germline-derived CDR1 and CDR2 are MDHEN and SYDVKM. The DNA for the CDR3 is TGTGCCAGCAGGCGCCCGGGACAGGGGCTTCCCTACGAGCAGTACTTC. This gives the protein CASRRPGQGLPYEQYF.

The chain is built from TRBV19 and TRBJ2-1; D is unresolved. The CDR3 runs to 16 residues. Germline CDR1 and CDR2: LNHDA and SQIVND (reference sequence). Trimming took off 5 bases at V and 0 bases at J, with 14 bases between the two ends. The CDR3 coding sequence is TGTGCCAGTAGTGCTTGGCGGTCGAGCTCCTACAATGAGCAGTTCTTC. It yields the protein CASSAWRSSSYNEQFF.

This CDR3 is CSVVTGTEKLFF. The CDR3 DNA sequence: TGCAGCGTTGTTACAGGGACAGAAAAACTGTTTTTT. The chain uses TRBV29-1 and TRBJ1-4; TRBD1 might be the D (6 bases). The V gene lost 4 bases and the J gene lost 8 bases, with 11 bases spanning the gap. The CDR3 has 12 residues. CDR1 is SQVTM and CDR2 is ANQGSEA in the germline V gene.

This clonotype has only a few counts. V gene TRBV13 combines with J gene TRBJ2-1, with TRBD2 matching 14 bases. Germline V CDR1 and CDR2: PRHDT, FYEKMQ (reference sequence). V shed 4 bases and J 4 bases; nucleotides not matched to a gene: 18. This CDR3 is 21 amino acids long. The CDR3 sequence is CASSYNTGTSGSMSYYNEQFF. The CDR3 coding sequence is TGTGCCAGCAGCTACAACACCGGGACTAGCGGGAGCATGAGCTATTACAATGAGCAGTTCTTC.

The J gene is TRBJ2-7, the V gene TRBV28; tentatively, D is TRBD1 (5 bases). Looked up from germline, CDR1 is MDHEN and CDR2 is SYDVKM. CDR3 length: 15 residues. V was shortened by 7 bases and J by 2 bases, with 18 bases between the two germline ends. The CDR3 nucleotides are TGTGCCAGCACTCCACTCAGGGTAAGCCCCTACGAGCAGTACTTC. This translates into CASTPLRVSPYEQYF. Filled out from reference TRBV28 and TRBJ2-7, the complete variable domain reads DVKVTQSSRYLVKRTGEKVFLECVQDMDHENMFWYRQDPGLGLRLIYFSYDVKMKEKGDIPEGYSVSREKKERFSLILESASTNQTSMYLCASTPLRVSPYEQYFGPGTRLTVT.

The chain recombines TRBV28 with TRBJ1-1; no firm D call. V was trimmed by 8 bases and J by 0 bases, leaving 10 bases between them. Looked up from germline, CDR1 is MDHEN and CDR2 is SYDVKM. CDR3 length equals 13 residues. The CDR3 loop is CASQTDMNTEAFF. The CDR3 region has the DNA TGTGCCAGCCAGACTGATATGAACACTGAAGCTTTCTTT.

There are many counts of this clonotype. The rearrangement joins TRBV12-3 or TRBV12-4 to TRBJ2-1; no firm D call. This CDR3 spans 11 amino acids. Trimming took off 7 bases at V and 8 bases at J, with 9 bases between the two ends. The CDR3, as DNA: TGTGCCAGCATTAGTGGGGATGAGCAGTTCTTC. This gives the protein CASISGDEQFF.

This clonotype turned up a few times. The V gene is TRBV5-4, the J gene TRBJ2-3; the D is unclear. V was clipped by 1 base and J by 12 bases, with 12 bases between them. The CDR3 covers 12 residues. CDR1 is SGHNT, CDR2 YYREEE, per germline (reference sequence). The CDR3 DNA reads TGTGCCAGCAGCTTGACCGGCAGCAATCAGTATTTT. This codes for CASSLTGSNQYF.

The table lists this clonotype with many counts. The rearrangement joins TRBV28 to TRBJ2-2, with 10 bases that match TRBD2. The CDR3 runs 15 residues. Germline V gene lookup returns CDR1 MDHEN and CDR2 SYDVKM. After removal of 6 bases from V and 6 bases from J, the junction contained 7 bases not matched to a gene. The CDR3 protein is CASRAASGSSGELFF. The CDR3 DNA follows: TGTGCCAGCAGAGCGGCTAGCGGGAGTTCCGGGGAGCTGTTTTTT.

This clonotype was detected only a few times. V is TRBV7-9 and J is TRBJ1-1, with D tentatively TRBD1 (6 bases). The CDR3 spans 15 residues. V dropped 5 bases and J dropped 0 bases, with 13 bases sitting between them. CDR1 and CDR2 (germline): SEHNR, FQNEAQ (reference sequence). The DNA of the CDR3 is TGTGCCAGCAGCAAAGTACAGGGCTTGAACACTGAAGCTTTCTTT. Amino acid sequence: CASSKVQGLNTEAFF.

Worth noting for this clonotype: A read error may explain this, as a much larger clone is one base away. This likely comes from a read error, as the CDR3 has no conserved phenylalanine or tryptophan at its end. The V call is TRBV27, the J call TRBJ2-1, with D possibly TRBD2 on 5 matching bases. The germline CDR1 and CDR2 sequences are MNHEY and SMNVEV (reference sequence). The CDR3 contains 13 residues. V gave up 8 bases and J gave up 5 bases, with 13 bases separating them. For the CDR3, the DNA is TGTGCCAGCGGGAGTGCGCCGAACAATGAGCAGTTCTTA. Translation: CASGSAPNNEQFL.

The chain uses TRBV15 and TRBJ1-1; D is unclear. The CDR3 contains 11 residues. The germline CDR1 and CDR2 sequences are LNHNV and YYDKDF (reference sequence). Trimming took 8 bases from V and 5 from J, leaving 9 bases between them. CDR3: CATRGVTEAFF. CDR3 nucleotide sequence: TGTGCCACCCGCGGGGTGACTGAAGCTTTCTTT.

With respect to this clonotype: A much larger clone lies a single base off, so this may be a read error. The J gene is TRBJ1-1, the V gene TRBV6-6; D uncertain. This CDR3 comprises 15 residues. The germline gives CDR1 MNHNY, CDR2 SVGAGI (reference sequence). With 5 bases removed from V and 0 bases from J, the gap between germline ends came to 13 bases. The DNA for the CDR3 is TGTGCCAGCAGTGAATTGAGTGCGATGAACACTGAAGCTTTCTTT. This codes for CASSELSAMNTEAFF.

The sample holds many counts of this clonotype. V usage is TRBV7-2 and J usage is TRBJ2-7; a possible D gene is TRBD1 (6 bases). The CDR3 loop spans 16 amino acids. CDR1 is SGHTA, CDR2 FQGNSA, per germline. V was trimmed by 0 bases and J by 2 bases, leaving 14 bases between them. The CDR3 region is CASSLAWGPLPYEQYF. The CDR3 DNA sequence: TGTGCCAGCAGCTTAGCTTGGGGGCCCCTACCCTACGAGCAGTACTTC.

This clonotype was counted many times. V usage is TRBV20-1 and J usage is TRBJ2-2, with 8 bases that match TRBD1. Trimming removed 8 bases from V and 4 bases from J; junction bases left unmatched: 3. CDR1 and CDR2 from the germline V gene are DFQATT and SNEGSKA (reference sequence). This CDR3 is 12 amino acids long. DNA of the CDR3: TGCAGTCGACAGGGGAGCACCGGGGAGCTGTTTTTT. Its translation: CSRQGSTGELFF.

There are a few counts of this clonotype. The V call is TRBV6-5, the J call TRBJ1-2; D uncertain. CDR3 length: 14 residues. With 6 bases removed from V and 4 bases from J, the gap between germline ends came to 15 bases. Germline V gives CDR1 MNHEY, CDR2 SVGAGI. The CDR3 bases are TGTGCCAGCAGCTACCGGAAATGGAGCTATGGCTACACCTTC. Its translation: CASSYRKWSYGYTF.